The TCR beta chain under discussion was sequenced for a study of a mutant IDH1 vaccine in newly diagnosed glioma. Overall study: Before enrollment, the patients had been treated with radiotherapy alone, temozolomide alone, or both together. Most of them had received both. Participants attended visit V12, the safety follow-up, at week 35, and then attended visit V13 at week 47. Whole-study results and caveats: Pseudoprogression seemed unlinked to shifts in top peripheral T cell clonotypes.

Looked up from germline, CDR1 is SNHLY and CDR2 is FYNNEI. V lost 5 bases and J lost 5, with 15 bases in between. The CDR3 contains 15 residues. TCRdb's table, derived via immunoSEQ multiplex PCR, lists solely in-frame clones and lacks some. The sample comprises approximately 25,000 clones, roughly 80% of which are singletons, and less than 3.5% rests with the top ten. The time point was: week 47, end of study. In every dose of vaccine, 300 ug of mutant IDH1 20-mer peptide was given alongside topical imiquimod. Each donor presented with a new WHO grade 3 or 4 astrocytoma that tested IDH1-mutant and showed ATRX loss. Concerning this clone itself: The antigen remains undetermined.

This receptor was taken from a man aged 40-55 years with glioma. The chain couples TRBV2 to TRBJ2-2; D is unresolved. Sample: PBMCs, taken from a glioma patient whose treatment included an IDH1 peptide vaccine. This CDR3 is CASSSQIKKTGELFF. The CDR3 DNA is TGTGCCAGCAGTTCTCAGATAAAAAAGACCGGGGAGCTGTTTTTT.